This T cell receptor (beta chain) was documented in a study of OX40 agonist ivuxolimab in advanced cancers. Clones were sequenced by immunoSEQ multiplex PCR, and TCRdb holds only the in-frame ones, with some missing. The sample carries about 45,000 clones, about 90% recorded once. Findings and caveats of the study: On average, a greater number of expanded clones characterised CD8+ T cells relative to CD4+.

Germline loops: CDR1 SEHNR, CDR2 FQNEAQ (reference sequence). The V gene lost 6 bases and the J gene lost 0 bases, with 7 bases spanning the gap. The CDR3 loop spans 13 amino acids. Comments on this clone: Its antigen remains unidentified.

Sequenced here: CD4+ or CD8+ T cells sorted from blood, sampled in a trial of the OX40 agonist ivuxolimab. This clonotype was obtained from an adult with an advanced solid tumor such as melanoma, head and neck, liver or kidney cancer. The chain combines TRBV7-9 with TRBJ2-3, with D uncertain. For the CDR3, the DNA is TGTGCCAGCAGTCGGCCCAGCACAGATACGCAGTATTTT. Residues: CASSRPSTDTQYF.